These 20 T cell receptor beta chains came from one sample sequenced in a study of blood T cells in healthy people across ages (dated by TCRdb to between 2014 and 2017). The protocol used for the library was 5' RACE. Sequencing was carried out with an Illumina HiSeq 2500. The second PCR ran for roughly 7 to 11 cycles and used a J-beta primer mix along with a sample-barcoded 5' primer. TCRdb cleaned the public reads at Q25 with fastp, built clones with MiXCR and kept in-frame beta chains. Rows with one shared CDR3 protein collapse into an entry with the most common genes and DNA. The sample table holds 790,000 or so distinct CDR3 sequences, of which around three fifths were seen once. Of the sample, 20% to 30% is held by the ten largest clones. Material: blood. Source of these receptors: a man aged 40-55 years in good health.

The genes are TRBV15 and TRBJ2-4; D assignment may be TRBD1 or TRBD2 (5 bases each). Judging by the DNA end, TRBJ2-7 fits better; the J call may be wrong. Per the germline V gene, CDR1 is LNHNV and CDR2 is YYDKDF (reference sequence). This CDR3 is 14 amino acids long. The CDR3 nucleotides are TGTGCCACCAGCTCCCGGGGTTTCCAGGGCGAGCAGTACTTC. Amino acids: CATSSRGFQGEQYF.

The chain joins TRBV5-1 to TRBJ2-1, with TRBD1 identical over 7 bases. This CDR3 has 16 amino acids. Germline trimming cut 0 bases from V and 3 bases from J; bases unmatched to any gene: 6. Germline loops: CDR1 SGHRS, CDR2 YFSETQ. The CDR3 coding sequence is TGCGCCAGCAGCTTGGTGGGTACAGGGGACTACAATGAGCAGTTCTTC. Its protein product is CASSLVGTGDYNEQFF.

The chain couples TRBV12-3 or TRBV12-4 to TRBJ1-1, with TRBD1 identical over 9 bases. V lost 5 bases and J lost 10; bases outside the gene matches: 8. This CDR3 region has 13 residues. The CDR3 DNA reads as TGTGCCAGCAGTGAACAGGGGGCATTACGAGCTTTCTTT. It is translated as CASSEQGALRAFF.

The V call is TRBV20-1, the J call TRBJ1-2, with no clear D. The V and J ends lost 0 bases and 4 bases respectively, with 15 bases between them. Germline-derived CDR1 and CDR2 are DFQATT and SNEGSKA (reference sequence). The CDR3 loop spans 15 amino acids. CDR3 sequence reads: CSARDSNTTSYGYTF. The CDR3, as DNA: TGCAGTGCTAGAGATTCGAACACTACGAGCTATGGCTACACCTTC.

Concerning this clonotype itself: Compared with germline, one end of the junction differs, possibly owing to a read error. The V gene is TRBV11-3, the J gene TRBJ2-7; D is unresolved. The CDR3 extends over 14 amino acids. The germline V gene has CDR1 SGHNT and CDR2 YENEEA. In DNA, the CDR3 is TGCGCCAGCAGCTTAATCAGTCAGATCTACGAGCAGTACTTC. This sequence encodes CASSLISQIYEQYF.

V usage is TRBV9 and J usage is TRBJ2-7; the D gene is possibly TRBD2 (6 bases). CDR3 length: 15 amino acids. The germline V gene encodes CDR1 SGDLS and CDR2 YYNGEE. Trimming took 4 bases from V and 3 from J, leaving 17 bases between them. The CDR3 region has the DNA TGTGCCAGCAGCTCTCAGGGAGGTCGCGTCTACGAGCAGTACTTC. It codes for CASSSQGGRVYEQYF. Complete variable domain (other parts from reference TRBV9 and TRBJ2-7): DSGVTQTPKHLITATGQRVTLRCSPRSGDLSVYWYQQSLDQGLQFLIQYYNGEERAKGNILERFSAQQFPDLHSELNLSSLELGDSALYFCASSSQGGRVYEQYFGPGTRLTVT.

CDR3 DNA sequence: TGTGCCAGCAGCTTACCGGACTATCAGGACGAGCAGTTCTTC. Translation gives CASSLPDYQDEQFF. The V call is TRBV5-4, the J call TRBJ2-1, with a weak D call TRBD2 (6 bases). Germline V lookup: CDR1 SGHNT, CDR2 YYREEE (reference sequence). V gave up 2 bases and J gave up 10 bases, with 16 bases separating them. The CDR3 is 14 amino acids.

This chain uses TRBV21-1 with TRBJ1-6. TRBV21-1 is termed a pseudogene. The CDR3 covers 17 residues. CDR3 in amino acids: CASSPQHTSSYNSPLHF. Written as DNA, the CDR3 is TGTGCCAGCAGCCCCCAGCACACGAGCTCCTATAATTCACCCCTCCACTTT.

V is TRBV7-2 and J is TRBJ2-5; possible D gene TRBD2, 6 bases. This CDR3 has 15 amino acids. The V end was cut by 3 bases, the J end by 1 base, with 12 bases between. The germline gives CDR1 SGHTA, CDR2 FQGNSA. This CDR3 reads CASSFYTAGQETQYF. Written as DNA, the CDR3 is TGTGCCAGCAGCTTCTACACAGCGGGCCAAGAGACCCAGTACTTC.

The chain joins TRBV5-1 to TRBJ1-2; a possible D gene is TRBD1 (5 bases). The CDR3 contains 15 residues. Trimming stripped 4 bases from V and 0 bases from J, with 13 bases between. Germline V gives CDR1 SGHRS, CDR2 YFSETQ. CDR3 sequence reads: CASSPPDTTNYGYTF. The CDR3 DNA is TGCGCCAGCAGCCCACCGGACACAACTAACTATGGCTACACCTTC.

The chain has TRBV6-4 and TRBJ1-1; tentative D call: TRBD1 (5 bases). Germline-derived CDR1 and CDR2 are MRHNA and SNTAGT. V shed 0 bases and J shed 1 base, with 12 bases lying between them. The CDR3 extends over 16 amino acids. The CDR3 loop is CASSDSGDGGNTEAFF. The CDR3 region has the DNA TGTGCCAGCAGTGACTCGGGGGACGGAGGGAACACTGAAGCTTTCTTT.

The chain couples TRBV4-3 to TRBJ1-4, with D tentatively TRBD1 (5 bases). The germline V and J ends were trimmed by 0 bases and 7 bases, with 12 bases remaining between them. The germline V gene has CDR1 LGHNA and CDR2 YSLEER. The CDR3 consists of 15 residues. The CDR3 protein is CASSQEGRGSEKLFF. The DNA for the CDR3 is TGCGCCAGCAGCCAAGAGGGAAGGGGAAGTGAAAAACTGTTTTTT.

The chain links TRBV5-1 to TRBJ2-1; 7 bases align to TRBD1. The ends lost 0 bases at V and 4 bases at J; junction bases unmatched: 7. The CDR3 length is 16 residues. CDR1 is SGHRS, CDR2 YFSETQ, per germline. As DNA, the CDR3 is TGCGCCAGCAGCTTGGTGGGGACAGAGATATACAATGAGCAGTTCTTC. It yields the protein CASSLVGTEIYNEQFF.

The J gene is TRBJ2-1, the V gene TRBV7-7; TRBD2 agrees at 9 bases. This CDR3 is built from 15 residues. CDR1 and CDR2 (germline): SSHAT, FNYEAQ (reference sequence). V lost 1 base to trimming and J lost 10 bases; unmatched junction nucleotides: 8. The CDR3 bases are TGTGCCAGCAGCTTAGGCCAGCGGGAGGCCGGGGAGCAGTTCTTC. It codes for CASSLGQREAGEQFF.

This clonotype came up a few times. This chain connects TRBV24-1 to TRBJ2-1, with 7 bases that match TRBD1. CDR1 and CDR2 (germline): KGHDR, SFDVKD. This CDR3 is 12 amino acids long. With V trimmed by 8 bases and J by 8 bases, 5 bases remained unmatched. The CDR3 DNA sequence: TGTGCCACCAATACGCAGGGGGATGAGCAGTTCTTC. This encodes CATNTQGDEQFF.

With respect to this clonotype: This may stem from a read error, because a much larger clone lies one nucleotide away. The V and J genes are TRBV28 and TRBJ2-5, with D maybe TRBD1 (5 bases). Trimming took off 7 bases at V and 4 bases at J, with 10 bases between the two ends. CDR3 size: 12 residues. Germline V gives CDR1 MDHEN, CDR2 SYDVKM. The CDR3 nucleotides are TGTGCCAGCAACCAGGGTCCAGAGACCCAGTACTTC. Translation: CASNQGPETQYF.

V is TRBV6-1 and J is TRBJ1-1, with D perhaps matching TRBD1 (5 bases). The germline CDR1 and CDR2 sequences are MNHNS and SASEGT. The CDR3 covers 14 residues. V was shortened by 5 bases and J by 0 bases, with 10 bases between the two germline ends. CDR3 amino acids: CASSFRGLNTEAFF. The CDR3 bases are TGTGCCAGCAGTTTTCGGGGCTTGAACACTGAAGCTTTCTTT.

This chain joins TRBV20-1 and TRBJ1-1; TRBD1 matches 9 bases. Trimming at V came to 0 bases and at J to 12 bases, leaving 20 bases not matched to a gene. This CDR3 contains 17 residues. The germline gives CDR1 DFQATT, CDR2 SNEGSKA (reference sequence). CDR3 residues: CSARDPHRQGDSGRTFF. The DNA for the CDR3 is TGCAGTGCTAGAGATCCCCATCGACAGGGGGACTCGGGGAGAACTTTCTTT.

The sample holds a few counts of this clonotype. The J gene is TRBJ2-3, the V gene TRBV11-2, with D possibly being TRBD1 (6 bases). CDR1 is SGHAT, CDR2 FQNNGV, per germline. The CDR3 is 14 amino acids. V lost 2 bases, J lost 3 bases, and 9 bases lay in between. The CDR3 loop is CASSLNRVTDTQYF. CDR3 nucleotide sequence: TGTGCCAGCAGCTTAAACAGGGTAACAGATACGCAGTATTTT.

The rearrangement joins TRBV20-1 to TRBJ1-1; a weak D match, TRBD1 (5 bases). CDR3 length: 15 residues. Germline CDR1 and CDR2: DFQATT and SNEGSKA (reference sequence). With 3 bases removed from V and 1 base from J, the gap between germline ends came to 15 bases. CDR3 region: CSAREWQGWNTEAFF. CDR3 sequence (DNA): TGCAGTGCTAGGGAATGGCAGGGTTGGAACACTGAAGCTTTCTTT.